Presented here are 2 T cell receptor beta chains from one specimen sequenced in a study of T cell responses to AZD1222 COVID-19 vaccine listed by TCRdb under 2021. The protocol used for the library was the immunoSEQ multiplex PCR assay. TCRdb's version of the immuneACCESS table is confined to in-frame rearrangements and falls short of the full clone set. An unresolved V gene accounts for under half of the shortfall where checked; the remainder is of unknown origin. In all, the sample holds 150,000 to 250,000 clones, and just over 90% of those were seen once. About 3.5% of the sample is held by the ten biggest clonotypes. This specimen's time point label, per the study, means: about 28 days (+/-7) after the second vaccine dose. Source: peripheral blood, taken 28 days after the second AZD1222 dose. These receptors were taken from an adult who received the AZD1222 COVID-19 vaccine.

The V and J genes are TRBV7-3 and TRBJ1-1; tentatively, D is TRBD1 (5 bases). This CDR3 spans 13 amino acids. Germline V lookup: CDR1 SGHTA, CDR2 FQGTGA. Trimming pared 1 base from V and 10 bases from J, leaving 13 bases between. The CDR3 DNA reads TGTGCCAGCAGCTTAAGCCCGGGGCCGGGAGCTTTCTTT. This translates into CASSLSPGPGAFF.

The chain couples TRBV3-1 (or the pseudogene TRBV3-2) to TRBJ1-2; 7 nucleotides align to TRBD1. The V and J ends lost 4 bases and 4 bases, in that order; junction bases with no gene match: 12. This CDR3 comprises 16 residues. In germline, CDR1 is LGHDT, CDR2 YNNKEL (reference sequence). CDR3: CASSPSGKGQFYGYTF. CDR3 bases: TGTGCCAGCAGCCCCTCAGGGAAGGGACAGTTCTATGGCTACACCTTC.